This T cell receptor beta chain comes out of a study of cytomegalovirus exposure and HLA in healthy donors (dated by TCRdb to about 2017). Regarding the study in general: According to a later analysis, one platform produced both the 110 or so validation repertoires and the roughly 660 repertoires of the first cohort. The study aimed to test whether signatures of past pathogen exposure could be identified by cataloging public T cell receptors. A separate validation cohort of roughly 120 different subjects was used in addition to the approximately 700-subject first cohort. The study combined high-throughput TCR immunosequencing, statistical association of individual TCRs with disease status, and machine learning to predict cytomegalovirus infection status.

Results and caveats for the whole study, not just this receptor: The study gave a list of roughly 150 TCR beta chains associated with cytomegalovirus. Subsequent analysis determined that TCRs grouped into clusters in the first cohort also showed a tendency toward co-occurrence across the 120 or so validation repertoires, and approximately 93% of cluster scores exceeded 0. It was suggested by the authors that the approach could potentially be generalized to other disease states and immunological phenotypes. While some public TCRs were present in many individuals, most TCR sequences turned up only very rarely across donors. All 110 or so repertoires were used to score co-occurrence in the validation cohort in a later analysis, because that analysis had no HLA typing for the cohort. The classifier was reported to diagnose cytomegalovirus status with high specificity and sensitivity in both the original and validation cohorts. A few of the identified cytomegalovirus-associated TCR beta chains were confirmed in vitro to be specific for cytomegalovirus antigens.

To note about this clone: Its target antigen remains unknown. Base qualities are not at hand, and no much larger clone is one base apart.

From the cysteine up to the phenylalanine, the CDR3 has a length of 15 residues. This entry keeps only the CDR3 DNA: 45 bases, framed from base 1. A distance of 14 bases separates the germline ends of V and J, which lose 2 bases and 7 bases respectively. For CDR1 and CDR2, the germline V gene lists MDHEN and SYDVKM. Libraries were prepared through the immunoSEQ multiplex PCR assay. The authors' pipeline ran thus. To diagnose cytomegalovirus status from the catalog of TCR beta chain sequences, a statistical classification framework was built. TCRdb re-hosts the immuneACCESS table, in-frame sequences only. Its copies lack some clones; in the studies checked, an unresolved V gene accounts for under half of them, and the cause for the rest is not known. V and J calls and clone size are copied from that table; D and trimming were computed from the DNA. Here the sample has about 90,000 clones; approximately 84% occur a single time. Together, the top ten hold about 12% of the sample.

The donors belonged to the validation cohort of around 130 subjects, which was separate from the roughly 700-subject first cohort. This chain is built from TRBV28 and TRBJ2-2; TRBD2 is a weak D gene call, 6 bases matching. This TCR came from a young woman in good health and CMV-seropositive. The specimen was PBMCs. The DNA sequence is TGTGCCAGCAGTTTACCGGCCGCGGACTACGGGGAGCTGTTTTTT. Its translation reads: CASSLPAADYGELFF. Extended through the reference TRBV28 and TRBJ2-2 proteins, this CDR3 yields the full variable domain: DVKVTQSSRYLVKRTGEKVFLECVQDMDHENMFWYRQDPGLGLRLIYFSYDVKMKEKGDIPEGYSVSREKKERFSLILESASTNQTSMYLCASSLPAADYGELFFGEGSRLTVL.